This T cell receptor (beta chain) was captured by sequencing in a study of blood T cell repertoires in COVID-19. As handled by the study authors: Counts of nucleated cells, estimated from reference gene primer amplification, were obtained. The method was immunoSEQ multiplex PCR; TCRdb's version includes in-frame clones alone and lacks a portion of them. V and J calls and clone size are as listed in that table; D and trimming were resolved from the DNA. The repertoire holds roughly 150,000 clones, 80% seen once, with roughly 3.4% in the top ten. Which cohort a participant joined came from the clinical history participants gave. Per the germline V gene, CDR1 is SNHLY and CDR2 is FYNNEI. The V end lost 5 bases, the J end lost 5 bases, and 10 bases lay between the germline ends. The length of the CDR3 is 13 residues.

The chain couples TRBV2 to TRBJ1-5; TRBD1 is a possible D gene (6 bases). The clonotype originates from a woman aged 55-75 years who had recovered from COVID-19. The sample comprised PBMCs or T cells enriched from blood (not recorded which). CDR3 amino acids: CASSTTGHQPQHF. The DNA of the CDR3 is TGTGCCAGCAGTACAACAGGGCATCAGCCCCAGCATTTT. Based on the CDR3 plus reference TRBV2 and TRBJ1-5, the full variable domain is EPEVTQTPSHQVTQMGQEVILRCVPISNHLYFYWYRQILGQKVEFLVSFYNNEISEKSEIFDDQFSVERPDGSNFTLKIRSTKLEDSAMYFCASSTTGHQPQHFGDGTRLSIL.